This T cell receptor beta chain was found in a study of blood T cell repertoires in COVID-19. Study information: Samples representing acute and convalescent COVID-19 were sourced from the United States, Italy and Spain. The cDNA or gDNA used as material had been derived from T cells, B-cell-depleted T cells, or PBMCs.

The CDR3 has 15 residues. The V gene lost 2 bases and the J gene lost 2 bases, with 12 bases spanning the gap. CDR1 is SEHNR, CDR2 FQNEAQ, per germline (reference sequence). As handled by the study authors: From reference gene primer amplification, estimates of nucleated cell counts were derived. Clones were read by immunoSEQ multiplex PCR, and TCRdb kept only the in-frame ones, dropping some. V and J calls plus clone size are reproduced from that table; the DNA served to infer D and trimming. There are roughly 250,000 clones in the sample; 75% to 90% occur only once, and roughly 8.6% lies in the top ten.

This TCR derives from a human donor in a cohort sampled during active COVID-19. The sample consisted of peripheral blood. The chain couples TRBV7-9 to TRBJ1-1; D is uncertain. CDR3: CASSLIRTVNTEAFF. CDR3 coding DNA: TGTGCCAGCAGCTTAATTCGGACTGTTAACACTGAAGCTTTCTTT.